This entry lists 20 T cell receptor beta chains sequenced from one sample in a study of OX40 agonist ivuxolimab in advanced cancers. Clones were read by immunoSEQ multiplex PCR, and TCRdb kept only the in-frame ones, dropping some. The table lists fewer than 85,000 clones, 82% of them singletons. Sample: CD4+ or CD8+ T cells sorted from blood, taken in a trial of the OX40 agonist ivuxolimab. Receptors originate from an adult with an advanced solid tumor such as melanoma, head and neck, liver or kidney cancer.

V is TRBV18 and J is TRBJ1-2; TRBD1 agrees at 10 bases. Trimming cost V 5 bases and J 6 bases; bases outside gene matches: 15. The CDR3 contains 17 residues. Germline V gives CDR1 KGHSH, CDR2 LQKENI. The CDR3 nucleotides are TGTGCCAGCTCATCCCAATTCCCCGGGACAGGGGCCGATGGCTACACCTTC. It yields the protein CASSSQFPGTGADGYTF.

V usage is TRBV15 and J usage is TRBJ2-3; D is ambiguous. Per the germline V gene, CDR1 is LNHNV and CDR2 is YYDKDF (reference sequence). This CDR3 comprises 14 residues. Trimming stripped 0 bases from V and 3 bases from J, with 7 bases between. CDR3 in DNA: TGTGCCACCAGCAGAGATCGGGTAACAGATACGCAGTATTTT. Its protein product is CATSRDRVTDTQYF. Complete variable domain (other parts from reference TRBV15 and TRBJ2-3): DAMVIQNPRYQVTQFGKPVTLSCSQTLNHNVMYWYQQKSSQAPKLLFHYYDKDFNNEADTPDNFQSRRPNTSFCFLDIRSPGLGDTAMYLCATSRDRVTDTQYFGPGTRLTVL.

This chain links TRBV7-2 with TRBJ2-7; D might be TRBD1 or TRBD2, each matching 5 bases. CDR1 and CDR2 (germline): SGHTA, FQGNSA. The V end lost 1 base, the J end lost 6 bases, and 10 bases lay between the germline ends. The CDR3 spans 13 residues. The CDR3 loop is CASSLGPGREQYF. In DNA form, the CDR3 reads TGTGCCAGCAGCTTAGGGCCGGGACGCGAGCAGTACTTC.

The chain links TRBV2 to TRBJ2-5, with TRBD2 as a possible D gene (6 bases). CDR1 and CDR2 from the germline V gene are SNHLY and FYNNEI. The CDR3 covers 15 residues. V was cut by 6 bases and J by 5 bases, with 19 bases left in between. CDR3 in amino acids: CASRLTAGTTETQYF. CDR3 DNA sequence: TGTGCCAGCAGGCTCACAGCGGGTACGACGGAGACCCAGTACTTC.

Concerning this clone itself: This sample includes further DNA sequences coding for the same CDR3. J is TRBJ2-5 and V is TRBV7-2; no firm D call. Trimming cost V 0 bases and J 5 bases, with 4 bases left between them. The CDR3 totals 12 residues. Germline-derived CDR1 and CDR2 are SGHTA and FQGNSA. CDR3 coding DNA: TGTGCCAGCAGCTTAGCGTGGGAGACCCAGTACTTC. Protein: CASSLAWETQYF.

The chain links TRBV6-5 to TRBJ2-5, with D uncertain. There are 14 residues in the CDR3. The germline V gene has CDR1 MNHEY and CDR2 SVGAGI. The V end lost 0 bases, the J end lost 5 bases, and 10 bases lay between the germline ends. The CDR3 loop is CASSYSFGPETQYF. The CDR3 DNA follows: TGTGCCAGCAGTTACTCGTTTGGGCCGGAGACCCAGTACTTC.

J is TRBJ2-2 and V is TRBV6-6; maybe TRBD2 (6 bases). Germline loops: CDR1 MNHNY, CDR2 SVGAGI (reference sequence). V gave up 2 bases and J gave up 4 bases, with 11 bases separating them. CDR3 length equals 15 residues. The CDR3, as DNA: TGTGCCAGCAGTTACGTCGGGGGTGCCACCGGGGAGCTGTTTTTT. Residues: CASSYVGGATGELFF.

The rearrangement joins TRBV25-1 to TRBJ1-6, with D perhaps TRBD1 (5 bases). Germline loops: CDR1 MGHDK, CDR2 SYGVNS. V shed 3 bases and J shed 5 bases, with 11 bases lying between them. CDR3 size: 15 residues. The CDR3, as DNA: TGTGCCAGCAGTGATCTCGACAGAAATAATTCACCCCTCCACTTT. It specifies CASSDLDRNNSPLHF.

V usage is TRBV29-1 and J usage is TRBJ2-7; 10 nucleotides match TRBD2. V lost 4 bases and J lost 4; bases outside the gene matches: 7. CDR3 length: 14 amino acids. CDR1 is SQVTM, CDR2 ANQGSEA, per germline. This chain's CDR3 is CSVVASGSIYEQYF. CDR3 coding DNA: TGCAGCGTTGTGGCTAGCGGGAGCATATACGAGCAGTACTTC.

This clone occurred a few times. The chain combines TRBV28 with TRBJ2-7; tentatively, D is TRBD1 (6 bases). CDR1 and CDR2 (germline): MDHEN, SYDVKM. V was shortened by 7 bases and J by 4 bases, with 23 bases between the two germline ends. The CDR3 has 16 amino acids. The CDR3 DNA sequence: TGTGCCAGCACCTCTCAAGGGTACAGGGCGACGTACGAGCAGTACTTC. Its translation is CASTSQGYRATYEQYF.

This chain connects TRBV7-9 to TRBJ2-2; D gene unclear. Trimming took off 1 base at V and 6 bases at J, with 9 bases between the two ends. Germline V gene lookup returns CDR1 SEHNR and CDR2 FQNEAQ (reference sequence). This CDR3 comprises 14 residues. CDR3 residues: CASSLDLRPGELFF. CDR3 in DNA: TGTGCCAGCAGCTTAGATCTCCGCCCCGGGGAGCTGTTTTTT.

V gene TRBV30 combines with J gene TRBJ2-3, with 14 positions matching TRBD2. The ends lost 3 bases at V and 3 bases at J; junction bases unmatched: 8. This CDR3 has 17 residues. The germline gives CDR1 GTSNPN, CDR2 SVGIG (reference sequence). The CDR3 DNA is TGTGCCTGGAGGGGACTAGCGGGAGATTGGAAAACAGATACGCAGTATTTT. Its translation is CAWRGLAGDWKTDTQYF.

The chain employs TRBV6-5 and TRBJ1-1; 8 nucleotides match TRBD1. The CDR3 consists of 13 residues. Losses at the gene ends were 6 bases for V and 5 bases for J; bases not matched to a gene: 5. Germline V gives CDR1 MNHEY, CDR2 SVGAGI. Here the CDR3 reads CASSRGRATEAFF. The CDR3 DNA is TGTGCCAGCAGCAGGGGGCGGGCGACTGAAGCTTTCTTT.

Note on this clone: The same CDR3 also results from other DNA sequences found in this sample. The rearrangement links TRBV30 to TRBJ2-7; a possible D gene is TRBD2 (6 bases). Per the germline V gene, CDR1 is GTSNPN and CDR2 is SVGIG (reference sequence). This CDR3 region has 12 residues. Trimming removed 2 bases from V and 3 bases from J, with 8 bases in between. In DNA, the CDR3 is TGTGCCTGGAGTCCGACTAGCTACGAGCAGTACTTC. Translation gives CAWSPTSYEQYF.

The rearrangement links TRBV7-9 to TRBJ2-3; TRBD1 might be the D (6 bases). CDR3 size: 13 residues. Germline assignment: CDR1 SEHNR and CDR2 FQNEAQ (reference sequence). Trimming left V 3 bases short and J 5 bases short, with 9 bases between. The CDR3 region is CASSLLQGDTQYF. CDR3 DNA sequence: TGTGCCAGCAGCTTGTTACAGGGAGATACGCAGTATTTT.

The J gene is TRBJ2-3, the V gene TRBV25-1, with D uncertain. This CDR3 region has 13 residues. Germline V gives CDR1 MGHDK, CDR2 SYGVNS. Trimming took off 6 bases at V and 3 bases at J, with 10 bases between the two ends. In DNA, the CDR3 is TGTGCCAGCAGCCCTTCGGGTACAGATACGCAGTATTTT. Amino acids: CASSPSGTDTQYF. The full variable domain, completed using reference TRBV25-1 and TRBJ2-3, is EADIYQTPRYLVIGTGKKITLECSQTMGHDKMYWYQQDPGMELHLIHYSYGVNSTEKGDLSSESTVSRIRTEHFPLTLESARPSHTSQYLCASSPSGTDTQYFGPGTRLTVL.

The V gene is TRBV6-1, the J gene TRBJ1-4, with 11 positions matching TRBD1. This CDR3 is built from 13 residues. Germline CDR1 reads MNHNS; CDR2 reads SASEGT. With 7 bases clipped from V and 8 bases from J, the junction kept 3 bases outside the gene matches. CDR3 DNA: TGTGCCAGCAAGGGACAGGGGGTCGAAAAACTGTTTTTT. It encodes CASKGQGVEKLFF.

The chain employs TRBV5-4 and TRBJ2-1, with TRBD2 matching 8 bases. The trim removed 0 bases at V and 2 bases at J, leaving 4 bases unmatched. CDR3 length: 16 residues. CDR1 SGHNT and CDR2 YYREEE come from the germline V gene (reference sequence). The CDR3 DNA follows: TGTGCCAGCAGCTTGGAAAGCGGGGGAACCTACAATGAGCAGTTCTTC. Translated: CASSLESGGTYNEQFF. The variable domain in full, completed from reference TRBV5-4 and TRBJ2-1, reads ETGVTQSPTHLIKTRGQQVTLRCSSQSGHNTVSWYQQALGQGPQFIFQYYREEENGRGNFPPRFSGLQFPNYSSELNVNALELDDSALYLCASSLESGGTYNEQFFGPGTRLTVL.

The chain recombines TRBV15 with TRBJ2-1, with 7 bases that match TRBD1. V dropped 1 base and J dropped 2; count of bases not matched to a gene: 2. Germline loops: CDR1 LNHNV, CDR2 YYDKDF (reference sequence). The CDR3 extends over 15 amino acids. The CDR3 reads CATSRGTGPYNEQFF. CDR3 in DNA: TGTGCCACCAGCAGAGGGACAGGTCCCTACAATGAGCAGTTCTTC.

This clone occurred a few times. The chain employs TRBV28 and TRBJ2-1; possibly TRBD2 for D (5 bases). CDR3 length: 12 amino acids. CDR1 is MDHEN, CDR2 SYDVKM, per germline. V lost 1 base and J 10 bases, leaving 8 bases between the germline ends. The CDR3 loop reads CASSLFGEEQFF. The CDR3 DNA reads TGTGCCAGCAGTTTATTCGGGGAGGAGCAGTTCTTC.